The 23 T cell receptor beta chains below all came from one sample that was sequenced in a study of metastatic and nonmetastatic thyroid tumors. None of the patients had undergone any treatment ahead of thyroid surgery. Using MiXCR, TCRdb reanalyzed the PCR reads. The profile shows tens of thousands of clones, 33% of them singletons. The source material was tumor tissue. These receptors were collected from a female donor with papillary thyroid cancer or a benign thyroid nodule (not recorded which). Some clones in this sample may be carry-over from other donors' samples.

The chain couples TRBV7-2 to TRBJ1-2; D is perhaps TRBD1 (5 bases). Per germline, CDR1 SGHTA and CDR2 FQGNSA. This CDR3 region has 15 residues. V dropped 4 bases and J dropped 0 bases, with 12 bases sitting between them. The CDR3 here is CASSYRRETNYGYTF. The CDR3 nucleotides are TGTGCCAGCAGCTACAGGCGGGAGACTAACTATGGCTACACCTTC.

The chain links TRBV24-1 to TRBJ2-1; TRBD1 matches at 7 bases. Per germline, CDR1 KGHDR and CDR2 SFDVKD. After removal of 4 bases from V and 7 bases from J, the junction contained 9 bases not matched to a gene. This CDR3 contains 15 residues. CDR3 sequence (DNA): TGTGCCACCAGTGACACTGGGACAGCACCAAATGAGCAGTTCTTC. The encoded protein is CATSDTGTAPNEQFF.

DNA of the CDR3: TGTGCCAGCTCCCCCGGACAGCCCGAAGAACTGTTTTTT. This sequence encodes CASSPGQPEELFF. This chain connects TRBV18 to TRBJ1-4, with TRBD1 as a possible D gene (6 bases). The CDR3 covers 13 residues. The germline CDR1 and CDR2 sequences are KGHSH and LQKENI. Trimming removed 6 bases from V and 12 bases from J, with 17 bases in between.

The rearrangement uses TRBV7-9 and TRBJ1-6, with D perhaps TRBD1 (5 bases). Per the germline V gene, CDR1 is SEHNR and CDR2 is FQNEAQ (reference sequence). The CDR3 has 14 residues. Trimming stripped 2 bases from V and 7 bases from J, with 9 bases between. CDR3 residues: CASSLQGANSPLHF. Written as DNA, the CDR3 is TGTGCCAGCAGCTTACAGGGTGCGAATTCACCCCTCCACTTT.

This sequence joins TRBV11-2 and TRBJ2-7; no reliable D call. CDR1 is SGHAT and CDR2 is FQNNGV in the germline V gene. V dropped 5 bases and J dropped 6 bases, with 8 bases sitting between them. The CDR3 has 11 amino acids. This CDR3 is CASSPAIEQYF. CDR3 sequence (DNA): TGTGCCAGCAGCCCAGCTATCGAGCAGTACTTC.

The sample holds one count of this clone. The chain recombines TRBV15 with TRBJ2-7, with 7 bases matching TRBD1. The V and J ends lost 0 bases and 2 bases, in that order; junction bases with no gene match: 13. The V gene's germline CDR1 is LNHNV and CDR2 YYDKDF (reference sequence). This CDR3 is 18 amino acids long. The CDR3 here is CATSRDGGGGTATYEQYF. CDR3 in DNA: TGTGCCACCAGCAGAGATGGGGGTGGTGGGACAGCGACCTACGAGCAGTACTTC.

This clone was recorded a few times. This may be a read error, as it is one base from a much larger clone. V usage is TRBV12-3 or TRBV12-4 and J usage is TRBJ1-2; the D is unclear. This CDR3 has 12 amino acids. Trimming pared 5 bases from V and 8 bases from J, leaving 12 bases between. The CDR3 region is CASSSGGLGYTF. CDR3 DNA: TGTGCCAGCAGTAGCGGAGGCCTAGGCTACACCTTC.

The chain employs TRBV9 and TRBJ2-1, with D perhaps matching TRBD1 or TRBD2 (5 bases each). The CDR3 has 18 amino acids. Trimming removed 0 bases at V and 1 base at J, with 17 bases between. From germline, CDR1 is SGDLS and CDR2 YYNGEE. CDR3 sequence (DNA): TGTGCCAGCAGCGTAGGAGATGGGGCTAGCTTTTCCTACAATGAGCAGTTCTTC. Its translation: CASSVGDGASFSYNEQFF.

Only a few counts were recorded for this clone. V gene TRBV7-2 combines with J gene TRBJ2-7; perhaps TRBD2 as D (6 bases). The V and J ends lost 2 bases and 3 bases respectively, with 11 bases between them. The V gene's germline CDR1 is SGHTA and CDR2 FQGNSA. The CDR3 has 14 residues. CDR3: CASSLRRDGYEQYF. In DNA, the CDR3 is TGTGCCAGCAGCTTAAGGCGGGACGGCTACGAGCAGTACTTC. Using reference TRBV7-2 and TRBJ2-7 for the parts outside the CDR3, the full variable domain is GAGVSQSPSNKVTEKGKDVELRCDPISGHTALYWYRQSLGQGLEFLIYFQGNSAPDKSGLPSDRFSAERTGGSVSTLTIQRTQQEDSAVYLCASSLRRDGYEQYFGPGTRLTVT.

The J gene is TRBJ2-7, the V gene TRBV5-1; maybe TRBD2 (5 bases). The V gene's germline CDR1 is SGHRS and CDR2 YFSETQ. This CDR3 is 16 amino acids long. The V end was cut by 0 bases, the J end by 5 bases, with 18 bases between. In DNA, the CDR3 is TGCGCCAGCAGCTTGGGACAAACCTCCGGGATCCACGAGCAGTACTTC. Protein sequence: CASSLGQTSGIHEQYF.

Only a few counts were recorded for this clone. The chain couples TRBV6-1 to TRBJ1-4; TRBD1 aligns across 7 bases. The CDR3 runs to 16 residues. Germline CDR1 reads MNHNS; CDR2 reads SASEGT. After removal of 6 bases from V and 11 bases from J, the junction contained 18 bases not matched to a gene. The CDR3 loop reads CASRDRITLVGGKLFF. The CDR3, as DNA: TGTGCCAGCAGGGACAGGATTACTCTAGTGGGAGGGAAACTGTTTTTT.

This clone was counted between two and nine times. The chain is built from TRBV12-3 or TRBV12-4 and TRBJ1-4, with D possibly matching TRBD1 (5 bases). The V and J ends lost 5 bases and 10 bases respectively, with 14 bases between them. The CDR3 covers 13 residues. The CDR3 sequence: CASSMDKAGKLFF. In DNA, the CDR3 is TGTGCCAGCAGTATGGACAAGGCCGGAAAACTGTTTTTT.

This clone was counted a few times. The genes are TRBV20-1 and TRBJ2-1, with TRBD2 matching over 9 bases. CDR1 and CDR2 from the germline V gene are DFQATT and SNEGSKA (reference sequence). V shed 5 bases and J 0 bases; nucleotides not matched to a gene: 11. The CDR3 is made up of 17 amino acids. The CDR3 is CSAGGTSLSSSYNEQFF. CDR3 in DNA: TGCAGTGCTGGAGGGACTAGCCTGTCGAGCTCCTACAATGAGCAGTTCTTC.

V gene TRBV20-1 combines with J gene TRBJ2-1; D tentatively fits TRBD1 or TRBD2 (7 bases each). The CDR3 length is 16 residues. Germline-derived CDR1 and CDR2 are DFQATT and SNEGSKA (reference sequence). The ends were cut back, 0 bases at V and 2 bases at J, with 14 bases in the middle. In DNA, the CDR3 is TGCAGTGCTAGAGATTTCCAGGGGGGGACCTACAATGAGCAGTTCTTC. As protein: CSARDFQGGTYNEQFF.

This clone has more than one count but fewer than ten. The V gene is TRBV2, the J gene TRBJ2-7; no clear D. V was cut by 6 bases and J by 7 bases, with 13 bases left in between. CDR3 length equals 12 residues. Germline V gene data show CDR1 as SNHLY and CDR2 as FYNNEI. CDR3 residues: CASSDPVEEQYF. DNA for the CDR3: TGTGCCAGCAGCGACCCCGTGGAAGAGCAGTACTTC.

This clone was seen a few times. The rearrangement uses TRBV6-1 and TRBJ2-1; 8 bases are a match to TRBD2. The germline CDR1 and CDR2 sequences are MNHNS and SASEGT. With 7 bases clipped from V and 7 bases from J, the junction kept 9 bases outside the gene matches. This CDR3 has 14 amino acids. The CDR3 sequence is CASTYAGGGNEQFF. CDR3 coding DNA: TGTGCCAGCACCTACGCGGGGGGCGGAAATGAGCAGTTCTTC.

The V call is TRBV5-1, the J call TRBJ1-6; D is unresolved. V shed 0 bases and J shed 7 bases, with 11 bases lying between them. Per the germline V gene, CDR1 is SGHRS and CDR2 is YFSETQ. The CDR3 is 15 residues long. The chain's CDR3 is CASSLDGGNNSPLHF. In nucleotides, the CDR3 is TGCGCCAGCAGCTTGGATGGAGGGAACAATTCACCCCTCCACTTT.

This clone occurred a few times. This chain connects TRBV7-2 to TRBJ2-3, with D unclear. V was clipped by 6 bases and J by 4 bases, with 8 bases between them. Germline CDR1 SGHTA, CDR2 FQGNSA. This CDR3 is built from 12 residues. As DNA, the CDR3 is TGTGCCAGCAGTCAAGGCGCAGATACGCAGTATTTT. This sequence encodes CASSQGADTQYF.

This clone has a single count. J is TRBJ2-7 and V is TRBV5-1, with 15 bases that match TRBD2. Germline CDR1 SGHRS, CDR2 YFSETQ. V shed 1 base, J shed 6 bases, and the junction held 8 bases outside the gene matches. This CDR3 contains 17 residues. This chain's CDR3 is CASSLIRTSGRAAEQYF. The CDR3 DNA is TGCGCCAGCAGCTTGATACGGACTAGCGGGAGGGCAGCCGAGCAGTACTTC.

This clone appeared a few times. This rearrangement joins TRBV20-1 to TRBJ2-5; TRBD1 is a possible D gene (7 bases). Germline CDR1 DFQATT, CDR2 SNEGSKA (reference sequence). This CDR3 comprises 15 residues. Deletions cut 6 bases from V and 3 bases from J, with 20 bases between. The chain's CDR3 is CSARAWTGGKETQYF. The CDR3 nucleotides are TGCAGTGCCCGCGCCTGGACAGGAGGGAAAGAGACCCAGTACTTC.

This clone was detected only a few times. The DNA for the CDR3 is TGTGCCAGCAGTTTCTTGCTAGCGGGGCCGTCAGATACGCAGTATTTT. Its protein is CASSFLLAGPSDTQYF. The chain carries TRBV28 and TRBJ2-3; 9 bases match TRBD2. The CDR3 consists of 16 residues. Unmatched junction bases numbered 8, after V lost 3 bases and J lost 4 bases. The germline V gene has CDR1 MDHEN and CDR2 SYDVKM.

This clone has more than one count but fewer than ten. This chain uses TRBV27 with TRBJ2-1, with D possibly TRBD2 on 5 matching bases. Trimming took 6 bases from V and 9 from J, leaving 15 bases between them. Germline CDR1 is MNHEY and CDR2 is SMNVEV (reference sequence). There are 13 residues in the CDR3. As DNA, the CDR3 is TGTGCCAGCAGCTCCTTCAGCGCGGGTGAGCAGTTCTTC. Its translation is CASSSFSAGEQFF.

Turning to this clone: In the same sample, other DNA sequences code for this CDR3. The chain joins TRBV6-4 to TRBJ2-3; 8 nucleotides align to TRBD2. CDR1 and CDR2 from the germline V gene are MRHNA and SNTAGT. CDR3 length equals 14 residues. The V segment lost 4 bases and the J segment 0 bases; nucleotides outside the gene matches: 0. The CDR3 spells CASSASGSTDTQYF. The CDR3 region has the DNA TGTGCCAGCAGTGCTAGCGGGAGCACAGATACGCAGTATTTT.